This TCR beta chain stems from a study of cytotoxic CD8 clonotypes in ibrutinib-treated CLL. Study-level findings and limits: Patients showed higher baseline clonality than age-matched healthy donors, and it tracked circulating CD8+ T-cell counts.

In regard to this clone: Its specificity is unknown.

Germline V gene sequence: CDR1 LNHDA, CDR2 SQIVND (reference sequence). The CDR3 is made up of 13 amino acids. Trimming stripped 5 bases from V and 0 bases from J, with 5 bases between. The table came from immunoSEQ multiplex PCR; TCRdb's copy has only in-frame clones and leaves some out. This sample has about 160,000 clones, with more than 75% found just once. This specimen consisted of PBMCs, obtained after 12 months of ibrutinib treatment. The chain is built from TRBV19 and TRBJ1-3, with D unresolved. The receptor was isolated from a human donor with chronic lymphocytic leukemia. The CDR3 coding sequence is TGTGCCAGTAGTGGGAGCTCTGGAAACACCATATATTTT. Amino acid sequence: CASSGSSGNTIYF.